The source of this TCR beta chain is a study of cytomegalovirus exposure and HLA in healthy donors. In the PCR, 60 Vbeta and 13 Jbeta primers were used. Data came from immunoSEQ multiplex PCR; TCRdb stores just in-frame clones and leaves some out. Among 95,000 to 150,000 clones, roughly 80% were seen once, and the ten largest hold 2.7%. J was trimmed by 7 bases and V by 7 bases; bases with no gene match: 13. Germline V gene lookup returns CDR1 MDHEN and CDR2 SYDVKM. The CDR3 is 14 residues long. The specimen sequenced was PBMCs. The chain has TRBV28 and TRBJ2-7; 7 nucleotides match TRBD2. The origin of this receptor is a woman aged 40-49 years in good health and CMV-seropositive. The CDR3 DNA sequence: TGTGCCAGCACTTCCAGGGCTGCCGGGGGGGAGCAGTACTTC. It translates to CASTSRAAGGEQYF.